This T cell receptor beta chain was identified in a study of cytomegalovirus exposure and HLA in healthy donors. Study-wide results and limits: It was reported in a later analysis that an Asian-associated ancestry cluster showed fewer N-insertions than the approximately 700-donor mean. For cytomegalovirus status, the classifier reportedly gave diagnoses with high specificity and sensitivity.

Though nominally healthy at sampling, donors likely had unrecorded immune exposures. The PCR ran on 60 Vbeta and 13 Jbeta primers. Sequenced by immunoSEQ multiplex PCR; TCRdb stores in-frame clones only, minus some. The sample carries about 200,000 clones, about three quarters recorded once. Comment on this clone: Its cognate antigen is unknown.

This CDR3 has 17 amino acids. The germline gives CDR1 MDHEN, CDR2 SYDVKM. V shed 3 bases, J shed 0 bases, and the junction held 10 bases outside the gene matches. The genes are TRBV28 and TRBJ1-1; 7 bases are shared with TRBD1. The receptor was derived from a man aged 40-55 years in good health and CMV-seronegative. The sequenced sample was PBMCs. The DNA for the CDR3 is TGTGCCAGCAGTTTGATTACTAAGGGGGCCCTGAACACTGAAGCTTTCTTT. As protein: CASSLITKGALNTEAFF.